This T cell receptor (beta chain) was profiled in a study of human T cells and chemical hapten exposure. Study-wide results and caveats: Following DPC sensitization, TCRs present above 1 in 1000 frequency showed no change.

Documented time point: patch test 2, 6 weeks after DPC sensitization. Sample treatment: therapeutic diphenylcyclopropenone sensitization with weekly scalp DPC. The CDR3 sequence is 21 residues long. CDR1 is SGHDN and CDR2 is FVKESK in the germline V gene. Between the trimmed V and J ends, which lost 5 bases and 0 bases, there was a span of 29 bases. Within the library, unique molecular identifiers were attached to each individual cDNA molecule. Original processing notes: TCRs per sample had a median of around 100,000 and ranged from about 23,224 to 690,600. TCRdb analysed the RACE reads with MiXCR anew, one entry per CDR3 protein. For this entry, the V and J calls and clone size follow TCRdb and not the study's own pipeline. The repertoire holds 120,000 to 150,000 distinct CDR3 sequences, with about 10% as singletons. Regarding this clonotype: Its cognate antigen is unknown.

The specimen comprised whole blood, sampled in connection with sensitization to the hapten diphenylcyclopropenone (DPC). The sequence derives from a woman aged 50 to 65 with alopecia areata. Some clones in this sample may be carry-over from other donors' samples. This chain links TRBV14 with TRBJ2-4; D is tentatively TRBD1 or TRBD2 (5 bases each). CDR3 residues: CASSEGAGTPLGSVAKNIQYF. The DNA of the CDR3 is TGTGCCAGCAGCGAAGGAGCAGGGACGCCTCTGGGGTCCGTAGCCAAAAACATTCAGTACTTC. Variable domain in full (rest from reference TRBV14 and TRBJ2-4): EAGVTQFPSHSVIEKGQTVTLRCDPISGHDNLYWYRRVMGKEIKFLLHFVKESKQDESGMPNNRFLAERTGGTYSTLKVQPAELEDSGVYFCASSEGAGTPLGSVAKNIQYFGAGTRLSVL.